Each of the 21 T cell receptor beta chains below was sequenced from the same sample in a study of OX40 agonist ivuxolimab in advanced cancers. TCRdb's table, derived via immunoSEQ multiplex PCR, lists solely in-frame clones and lacks some. Altogether some 20,000 clones are present, approximately 84% being singletons, with the ten largest covering about 51%. This material consisted of CD4+ or CD8+ T cells sorted from blood, taken in a trial of the OX40 agonist ivuxolimab. The receptors originated from an adult with an advanced solid tumor such as melanoma, head and neck, liver or kidney cancer.

The gene calls are TRBV4-3 and TRBJ2-7; TRBD2 matches at 13 bases. From germline, CDR1 is LGHNA and CDR2 YSLEER. There are 14 residues in the CDR3. V lost 5 bases to trimming and J lost 6 bases; unmatched junction nucleotides: 4. The CDR3 DNA is TGCGCCAGCAGCGTGGGACTAGCGGGGTCCGAGCAGTACTTC. Its translation is CASSVGLAGSEQYF.

The chain uses TRBV10-3 and TRBJ2-3, with D tentatively TRBD2 (5 bases). Germline CDR1 is ENHRY and CDR2 is SYGVKD. V was pared by 10 bases and J by 1 base, with 27 bases between. This CDR3 spans 18 amino acids. The CDR3 is CATRIAATTILRTDTQYF. DNA for the CDR3: TGTGCCACTCGTATTGCCGCGACTACCATTCTCCGCACAGATACGCAGTATTTT.

The chain is built from TRBV9 and TRBJ2-3; 11 bases fit TRBD2. The ends lost 6 bases at V and 2 bases at J; junction bases unmatched: 5. CDR3 size: 15 residues. Germline CDR1 SGDLS, CDR2 YYNGEE. The CDR3 nucleotides are TGTGCCAGCATGACTAGCGGGGACCACACAGATACGCAGTATTTT. This translates into CASMTSGDHTDTQYF.

This chain connects TRBV9 to TRBJ1-2; 8 bases line up with TRBD1. This CDR3 spans 14 amino acids. Germline assignment: CDR1 SGDLS and CDR2 YYNGEE. V lost 3 bases to trimming and J lost 12 bases; unmatched junction nucleotides: 13. This CDR3 reads CASSATPGQVEHTF. The CDR3 region has the DNA TGTGCCAGCAGCGCCACTCCGGGACAGGTGGAGCACACCTTC.

This chain joins TRBV18 and TRBJ2-3; TRBD2 aligns across 11 bases. The CDR3 length is 15 residues. The germline CDR1 and CDR2 sequences are KGHSH and LQKENI. Trimming removed 5 bases from V and 3 bases from J; junction bases left unmatched: 4. The DNA of the CDR3 is TGTGCCAGCTCAACCCTAGCGGGGGGTACAGATACGCAGTATTTT. As protein: CASSTLAGGTDTQYF. Combining the CDR3 with reference TRBV18 and TRBJ2-3 gives the whole variable domain NAGVMQNPRHLVRRRGQEARLRCSPMKGHSHVYWYRQLPEEGLKFMVYLQKENIIDESGMPKERFSAEFPKEGPSILRIQQVVRGDSAAYFCASSTLAGGTDTQYFGPGTRLTVL.

The chain combines TRBV29-1 with TRBJ1-4; no clear D gene. This CDR3 has 10 residues. V was pared by 1 base and J by 8 bases, with 2 bases between. The V gene's germline CDR1 is SQVTM and CDR2 ANQGSEA. The CDR3 is CSVEGEKLFF. The CDR3 coding sequence is TGCAGCGTTGAAGGGGAAAAACTGTTTTTT.

The chain combines TRBV28 with TRBJ2-7, with 7 nucleotides matching TRBD1. CDR3 length equals 13 residues. V lost 4 bases, J lost 4 bases, and 4 bases stayed unmatched. The germline CDR1 and CDR2 sequences are MDHEN and SYDVKM. In nucleotides, the CDR3 is TGTGCCAGCAGTTGGGGACAGCTTTACGAGCAGTACTTC. Translated, it gives CASSWGQLYEQYF.

The J gene is TRBJ2-1, the V gene TRBV10-3; a weak D match, TRBD2 (6 bases). Germline-derived CDR1 and CDR2 are ENHRY and SYGVKD. CDR3 length: 14 amino acids. V lost 3 bases, J lost 8 bases, and 14 bases lay in between. CDR3 residues: CAISEGGLADEQFF. The CDR3 bases are TGTGCCATCAGTGAAGGAGGGCTTGCGGATGAGCAGTTCTTC.

This clone was observed a handful of times. The rearrangement links TRBV10-2 to TRBJ2-7; possibly TRBD1 for D (5 bases). This CDR3 is built from 15 residues. Per germline, CDR1 WSHSY and CDR2 SAAADI. Trimming left V 0 bases short and J 2 bases short, with 11 bases between. Here the CDR3 reads CASSESTVEAYEQYF. CDR3 DNA: TGCGCCAGCAGTGAGTCGACAGTCGAGGCCTACGAGCAGTACTTC.

This chain uses TRBV27 with TRBJ2-6; D call uncertain. In germline, CDR1 is MNHEY, CDR2 SMNVEV (reference sequence). The CDR3 spans 12 residues. V was pared by 6 bases and J by 4 bases, with 4 bases between. CDR3 loop: CASSQGANVLTF. The DNA for the CDR3 is TGTGCCAGCAGCCAGGGGGCCAACGTCCTGACTTTC.

This chain links TRBV9 with TRBJ2-7; either TRBD1 or TRBD2 may fit D (6 bases each). Trimming removed 0 bases from V and 2 bases from J, with 9 bases in between. CDR1 and CDR2 from the germline V gene are SGDLS and YYNGEE. The CDR3 length is 14 residues. CDR3: CASSVEGGPYEQYF. In nucleotides, the CDR3 is TGTGCCAGCAGCGTAGAGGGGGGACCCTACGAGCAGTACTTC.

This chain connects TRBV7-6 to TRBJ2-1; D not certain. Trimming shortened V by 2 bases and J by 7 bases, and 6 bases separated the two germline ends. The CDR3 spans 12 residues. Germline V gives CDR1 SGHVS, CDR2 FNYEAQ. CDR3 sequence reads: CASSLKENEQFF. The CDR3 DNA sequence: TGTGCCAGCAGCTTAAAGGAGAATGAGCAGTTCTTC.

The DNA for the CDR3 is TGCGCCAGCAGCGTCCTAGGCACAGATACGCAGTATTTT. Amino acid sequence: CASSVLGTDTQYF. This chain connects TRBV4-1 to TRBJ2-3; D ambiguous. The CDR3 is 13 amino acids. Between the trimmed V and J ends, which lost 5 bases and 1 base, there was a span of 7 bases. Germline lookup yields CDR1 MGHRA and CDR2 YSYEKL.

The rearrangement links TRBV4-2 to TRBJ2-3, with 8 positions matching TRBD2. There are 17 residues in the CDR3. V shed 0 bases, J shed 1 base, and the junction held 6 bases outside the gene matches. Germline CDR1 LGHNA, CDR2 YNFKEQ. DNA for the CDR3: TGTGCCAGCAGCCAAGATCATTCAGCGGGGGGCACAGATACGCAGTATTTT. This sequence encodes CASSQDHSAGGTDTQYF.

This clone has a count of ten or more. V and J are TRBV19 and TRBJ1-1; 7 bases map to TRBD1. Germline loops: CDR1 LNHDA, CDR2 SQIVND (reference sequence). The CDR3 is made up of 14 amino acids. J was trimmed by 4 bases and V by 3 bases; bases with no gene match: 5. DNA of the CDR3: TGTGCCAGTAGTATTGCGGCAGGGGGCACTGAAGCTTTCTTT. It specifies CASSIAAGGTEAFF.

The chain employs TRBV27 and TRBJ2-7, with D perhaps matching TRBD1 or TRBD2 (5 bases each). CDR1 is MNHEY and CDR2 is SMNVEV in the germline V gene (reference sequence). This CDR3 has 16 amino acids. Trimming removed 0 bases at V and 1 base at J, with 13 bases between. The CDR3 nucleotides are TGTGCCAGCAGTTTATCTTCCGGGACCGTTTCCTACGAGCAGTACTTC. It is translated as CASSLSSGTVSYEQYF.

V usage is TRBV19 and J usage is TRBJ2-7; the D call may be TRBD1 or TRBD2 (6 bases each). V lost 5 bases and J lost 5, with 16 bases in between. Germline CDR1 and CDR2: LNHDA and SQIVND (reference sequence). This CDR3 comprises 14 residues. The CDR3 region is CASSSVGGTNEQYF. CDR3 sequence (DNA): TGTGCCAGTAGTTCCGTAGGAGGGACAAACGAGCAGTACTTC.

The chain carries TRBV11-1 and TRBJ1-6; perhaps TRBD1 as D (5 bases). The V gene lost 0 bases and the J gene lost 7 bases, with 7 bases spanning the gap. This CDR3 region has 14 residues. Germline lookup yields CDR1 SGHAT and CDR2 FQDESV (reference sequence). Here the CDR3 reads CASSLARDNSPLHF. The CDR3, as DNA: TGTGCCAGCAGCTTAGCGCGGGACAATTCACCCCTCCACTTT.

V usage is TRBV5-1 and J usage is TRBJ2-2, with TRBD1 matching 10 bases. Germline V lookup: CDR1 SGHRS, CDR2 YFSETQ. The CDR3 loop spans 15 amino acids. Losses at the gene ends were 4 bases for V and 6 bases for J; bases not matched to a gene: 6. CDR3 bases: TGCGCCAGCAGCCCCGGGACAGGGGTGGCCGGGGAGCTGTTTTTT. It yields the protein CASSPGTGVAGELFF.

The V gene is TRBV27, the J gene TRBJ1-1; D is perhaps TRBD1 (5 bases). Germline V lookup: CDR1 MNHEY, CDR2 SMNVEV (reference sequence). The CDR3 extends over 13 amino acids. The V end lost 5 bases, the J end lost 4 bases, and 11 bases lay between the germline ends. The CDR3 sequence is CASSTAGGTEAFF. The CDR3 DNA is TGTGCCAGCAGTACGGCCGGGGGCACTGAAGCTTTCTTT.

The V and J genes are TRBV12-5 and TRBJ2-3, with D unclear. The CDR3 has 14 amino acids. Germline V gene sequence: CDR1 LGHNT, CDR2 FRNRAP. The V and J ends lost 7 bases and 4 bases respectively, with 15 bases between them. CDR3 amino acids: CASASDRVPDTQYF. In DNA form, the CDR3 reads TGTGCTAGTGCTAGTGATAGGGTCCCAGATACGCAGTATTTT. Drawing the rest from reference TRBV12-5 and TRBJ2-3, the complete variable domain is DARVTQTPRHKVTEMGQEVTMRCQPILGHNTVFWYRQTMMQGLELLAYFRNRAPLDDSGMPKDRFSAEMPDATLATLKIQPSEPRDSAVYFCASASDRVPDTQYFGPGTRLTVL.